This T cell receptor (beta chain) was observed in a study of blood T cells in healthy people across ages. Study-wide results and limits: TCR beta diversity per million T cells fell roughly linearly with age.

Approximately 9.6 milliliters of peripheral blood were drawn from each donor into EDTA-treated tubes. The CDR3 totals 12 residues. CDR1 is MDHEN, CDR2 SYDVKM, per germline. The V end lost 8 bases, the J end lost 8 bases, and 12 bases lay between the germline ends. On this clonotype itself: Antigen: not known.

Then a second PCR, running roughly 7 to 11 cycles, was carried out with a sample-barcoded 5' primer and a J-beta primer mix. MiXCR, run by TCRdb on the 5' RACE reads, gives a single entry per CDR3 protein. The data hold more than 650,000 distinct CDR3 sequences, with about a fifth observed a single time. This chain connects TRBV28 to TRBJ1-4, with D tentatively TRBD1 (6 bases). The sequence came from a man between 65 and 85 years old in good health. The sequencing sample was made of blood. CDR3 sequence reads: CASQQGEEKLFF. CDR3 nucleotides: TGTGCCAGCCAACAGGGAGAAGAAAAACTGTTTTTT. Filled out from reference TRBV28 and TRBJ1-4, the complete variable domain reads DVKVTQSSRYLVKRTGEKVFLECVQDMDHENMFWYRQDPGLGLRLIYFSYDVKMKEKGDIPEGYSVSREKKERFSLILESASTNQTSMYLCASQQGEEKLFFGSGTQLSVL.